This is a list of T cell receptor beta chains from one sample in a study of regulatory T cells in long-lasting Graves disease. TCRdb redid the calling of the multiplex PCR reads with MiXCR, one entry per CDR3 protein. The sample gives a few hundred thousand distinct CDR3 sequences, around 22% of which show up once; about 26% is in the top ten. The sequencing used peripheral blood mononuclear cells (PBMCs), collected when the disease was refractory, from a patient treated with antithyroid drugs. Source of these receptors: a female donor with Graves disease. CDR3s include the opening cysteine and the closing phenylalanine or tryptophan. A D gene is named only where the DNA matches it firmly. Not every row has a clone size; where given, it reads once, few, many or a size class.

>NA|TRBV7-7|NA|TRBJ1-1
TGTGCCAGCAGCTTAGGGGTTAGAGACTCTTCGAACACTGAAGCTTTCTTT
CASSLGVRDSSNTEAFF
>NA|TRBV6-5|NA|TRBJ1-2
TGTGCCAGCAGTTACGGGGGAATGGGTGGCTACACCTTC
CASSYGGMGGYTF
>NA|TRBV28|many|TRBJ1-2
TGTGCCAGCAGTTTATTACGGGCTTCCTATGGCTACACCTTC
CASSLLRASYGYTF
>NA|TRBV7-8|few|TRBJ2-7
TGTGCCAGCAGCTTACAGGGGTCCAAGCAGTACTTC
CASSLQGSKQYF
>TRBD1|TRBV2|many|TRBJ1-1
TGTGCCAGCAGTGAAATGACAGGGGGCGTGGATACTGAAGCTTTCTTT
CASSEMTGGVDTEAFF
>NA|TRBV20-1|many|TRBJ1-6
TGCAGTGCTAGAGATCTCGGCAGGGCGGCGAATTCACCCCTCCACTTT
CSARDLGRAANSPLHF
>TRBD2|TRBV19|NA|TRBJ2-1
TGTGCCAGTAGTCCTCGGACTAGCGGGAGCAATGAGCAGTTCTTC
CASSPRTSGSNEQFF
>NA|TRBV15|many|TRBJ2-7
TGTGCCACCAGCAGAGATGTCCCGGGCAGGACTCGGAACGAGCAGTACTTC
CATSRDVPGRTRNEQYF
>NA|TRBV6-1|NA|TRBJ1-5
TGTGCCAGCGGAGCTTCGCAGCCCCAGCATTTT
CASGASQPQHF
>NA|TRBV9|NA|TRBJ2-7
TGTGCCAGCAGCGTAGGACCGACGTCCTACGAGCAGTACTTC
CASSVGPTSYEQYF
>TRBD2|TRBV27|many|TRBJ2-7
TGTGCCAGCAGTCCACCTAGCGGCCTAACTCCCTACGAGCAGTACTTC
CASSPPSGLTPYEQYF
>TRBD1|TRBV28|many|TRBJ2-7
TGTGCCAGCAGTTTAAGGGGGCCTCGGGAGCAGTACTTC
CASSLRGPREQYF
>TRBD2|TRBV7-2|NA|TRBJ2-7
TGTGCCAGCAGCCCAGAAGGGGTTGGACTAGCGGGAGACGAGCAGTACTTC
CASSPEGVGLAGDEQYF
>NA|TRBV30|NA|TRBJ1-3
TGTGCACTTCCCACGCAGGGAAATGGAAACACCATATATTTT
CALPTQGNGNTIYF
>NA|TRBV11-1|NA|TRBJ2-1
TGTGCCAGCATGCAGGGGAGTGAGCAGTTCTTC
CASMQGSEQFF
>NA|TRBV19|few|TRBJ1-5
TGTGCCAGTAGTTCACTCGACTGGGGGCAGCCCCAGCATTTT
CASSSLDWGQPQHF
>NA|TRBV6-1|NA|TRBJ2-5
TGTGCCACAGCCAAGACGGGGCAAGAGACCCAGTACTTC
CATAKTGQETQYF
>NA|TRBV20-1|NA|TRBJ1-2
TGCAGTGCTAGAGATCCGTTTGGTGGGTCTTGGGGCTACACCTTC
CSARDPFGGSWGYTF
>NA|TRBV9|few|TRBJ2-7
TGTGCCAGCAGCCGCCGGGGGAGCGACGAGCAGTACTTC
CASSRRGSDEQYF
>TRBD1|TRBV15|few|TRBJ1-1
TGTGCCACCAGCAGGCCCCCGGGACAGGGAAACATGAACACTGAAGCTTTCTTT
CATSRPPGQGNMNTEAFF
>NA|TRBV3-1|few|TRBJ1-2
TGTGCCAGCAGCCAACCGCAGGCGATCGGCTACACCTTC
CASSQPQAIGYTF
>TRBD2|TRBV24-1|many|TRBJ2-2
TGTGCCAGTCAGGGTGCGGGAGACGCCGGGGAGCTGTTTTTT
CASQGAGDAGELFF
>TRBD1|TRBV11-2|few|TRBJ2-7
TGTGCCGGCAGCTCAAGGACAGGGGACACCTACGAGCAGTACTTC
CAGSSRTGDTYEQYF
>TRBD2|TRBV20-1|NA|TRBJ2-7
TGCAGTGCTAAGCAAACCAGCGGGAGGTTATTCGAGCAGTACTTC
CSAKQTSGRLFEQYF
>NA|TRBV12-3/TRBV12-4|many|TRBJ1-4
TGTGCCAGCAGCCCACCGGTTGGGGGTGAAAAACTGTTTTTT
CASSPPVGGEKLFF
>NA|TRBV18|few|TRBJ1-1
TGTGCCAGCTCACCCCCTCACCTGAACACTGAAGCTTTCTTT
CASSPPHLNTEAFF
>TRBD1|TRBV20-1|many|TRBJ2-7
TGCAGTGCGCCGGACAGGGGTACCTACGAGCAGTACTTC
CSAPDRGTYEQYF
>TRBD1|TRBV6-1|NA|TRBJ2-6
TGTGCCAGCAGGGCCCGGGACAGGGGCGTGGGGGCCAACGTCCTGACTTTC
CASRARDRGVGANVLTF
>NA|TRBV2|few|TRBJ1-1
TGTGCCAGCAGTCGCGGGACACCTATGAACACTGAAGCTTTCTTT
CASSRGTPMNTEAFF
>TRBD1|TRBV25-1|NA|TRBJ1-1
TGTGCCAGCAGTGCCCGGGACAGAGCTTTCTTT
CASSARDRAFF
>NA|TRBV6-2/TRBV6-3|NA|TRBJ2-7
TGTGCCAGCAGACACCCTGGGGCGTTCGGCGAGCAGTACTTC
CASRHPGAFGEQYF
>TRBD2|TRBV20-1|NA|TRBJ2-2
TGCAGTGCTAGAGATGCGCTAGCGGGAAACACCGGGGAGCTGTTTTTT
CSARDALAGNTGELFF
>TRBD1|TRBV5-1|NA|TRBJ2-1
TGCGCCAGCAGCCCCCTGACAGGGAATGAGCAGTTCTTC
CASSPLTGNEQFF
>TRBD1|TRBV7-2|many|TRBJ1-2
TGTGCCAGCAGCTTAGAGGAGGGGGCCCTAAGAGGCTACACCTTC
CASSLEEGALRGYTF
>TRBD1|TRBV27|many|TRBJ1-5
TGTGCCAGCAGTTTATCGGGAGGACAGGGTCAGCCCCAGCATTTT
CASSLSGGQGQPQHF
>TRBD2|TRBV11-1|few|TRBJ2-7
TGTGCCAGCAGCGAAGCGACTAGCGGCCTAACCTACGAGCAGTACTTC
CASSEATSGLTYEQYF